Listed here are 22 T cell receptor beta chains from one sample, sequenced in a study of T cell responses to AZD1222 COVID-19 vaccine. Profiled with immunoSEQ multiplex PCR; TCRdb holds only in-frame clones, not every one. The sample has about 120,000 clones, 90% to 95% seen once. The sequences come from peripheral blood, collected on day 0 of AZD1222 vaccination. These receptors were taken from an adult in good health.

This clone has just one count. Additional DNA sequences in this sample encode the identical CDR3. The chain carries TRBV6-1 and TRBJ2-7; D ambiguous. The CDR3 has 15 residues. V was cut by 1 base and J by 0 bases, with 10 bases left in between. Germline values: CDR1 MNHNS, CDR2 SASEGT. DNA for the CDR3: TGTGCCAGCAGTGAAGGGGTAGGGAACTCCTACGAGCAGTACTTC. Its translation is CASSEGVGNSYEQYF.

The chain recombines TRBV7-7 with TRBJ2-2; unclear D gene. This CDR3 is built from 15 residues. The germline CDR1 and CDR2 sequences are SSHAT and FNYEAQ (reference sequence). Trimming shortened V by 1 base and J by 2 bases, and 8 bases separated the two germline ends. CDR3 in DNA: TGTGCCAGCAGCTTAGGGCAGTTTAACACCGGGGAGCTGTTTTTT. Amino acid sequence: CASSLGQFNTGELFF.

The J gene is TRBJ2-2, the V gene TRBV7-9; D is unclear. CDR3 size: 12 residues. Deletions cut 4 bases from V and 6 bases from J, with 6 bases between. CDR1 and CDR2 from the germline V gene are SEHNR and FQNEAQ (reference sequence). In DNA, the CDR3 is TGTGCCAGCAGCTCTTACCCCGGGGAGCTGTTTTTT. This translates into CASSSYPGELFF.

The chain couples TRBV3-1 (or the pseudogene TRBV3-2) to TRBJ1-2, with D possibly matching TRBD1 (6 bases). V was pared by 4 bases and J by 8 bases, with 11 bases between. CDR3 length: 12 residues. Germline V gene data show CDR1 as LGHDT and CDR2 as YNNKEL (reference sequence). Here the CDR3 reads CASSRGAWGYTF. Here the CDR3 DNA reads TGTGCCAGCAGCCGGGGGGCTTGGGGCTACACCTTC.

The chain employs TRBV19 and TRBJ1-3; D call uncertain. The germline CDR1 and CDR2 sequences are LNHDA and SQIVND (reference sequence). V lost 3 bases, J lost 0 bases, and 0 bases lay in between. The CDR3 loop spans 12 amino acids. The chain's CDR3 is CASSISGNTIYF. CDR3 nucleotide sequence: TGTGCCAGTAGTATCTCTGGAAACACCATATATTTT.

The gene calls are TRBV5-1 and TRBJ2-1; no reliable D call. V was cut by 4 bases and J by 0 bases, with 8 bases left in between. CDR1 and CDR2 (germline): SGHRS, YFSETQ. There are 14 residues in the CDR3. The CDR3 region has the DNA TGCGCCAGCAGCGGGCGAAGCTCCTACAATGAGCAGTTCTTC. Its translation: CASSGRSSYNEQFF.

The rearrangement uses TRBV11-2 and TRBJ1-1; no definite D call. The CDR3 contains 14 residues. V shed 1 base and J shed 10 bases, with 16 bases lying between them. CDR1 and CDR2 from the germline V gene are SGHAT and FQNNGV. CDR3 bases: TGTGCCAGCAGCTTAGGCCCCCCCGCAGACCGAGCTTTCTTT. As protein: CASSLGPPADRAFF.

The DNA for the CDR3 is TGTGCCAGCAGCTTAGATGATCTCAATGAGCAGTTCTTC. Translated: CASSLDDLNEQFF. The V call is TRBV11-3, the J call TRBJ2-1; D uncertain. CDR3 length: 13 amino acids. From germline, CDR1 is SGHNT and CDR2 YENEEA. Trimming took 0 bases from V and 6 from J, leaving 6 bases between them.

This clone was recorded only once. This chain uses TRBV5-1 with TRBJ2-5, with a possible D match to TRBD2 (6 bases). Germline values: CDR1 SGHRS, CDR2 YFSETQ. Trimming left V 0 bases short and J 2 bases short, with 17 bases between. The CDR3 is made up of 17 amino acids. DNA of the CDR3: TGCGCCAGCAGCTTGGTGTCAGGCGGGGTAAAACAAGAGACCCAGTACTTC. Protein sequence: CASSLVSGGVKQETQYF.

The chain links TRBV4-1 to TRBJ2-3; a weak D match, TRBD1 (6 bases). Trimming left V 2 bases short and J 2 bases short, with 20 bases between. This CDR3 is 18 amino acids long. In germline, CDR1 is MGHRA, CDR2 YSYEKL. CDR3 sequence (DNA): TGCGCCAGCAGCCAAAGCCCATCCAGGGGCTTCGCCACAGATACGCAGTATTTT. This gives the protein CASSQSPSRGFATDTQYF.

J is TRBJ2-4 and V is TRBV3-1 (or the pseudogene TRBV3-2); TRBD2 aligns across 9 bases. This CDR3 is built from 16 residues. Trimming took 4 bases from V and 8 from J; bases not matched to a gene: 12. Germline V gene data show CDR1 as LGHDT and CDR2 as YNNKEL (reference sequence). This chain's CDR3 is CASSPSLLAGGDIQYF. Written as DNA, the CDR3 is TGTGCCAGCAGCCCGTCTCTCTTGGCGGGAGGGGACATTCAGTACTTC.

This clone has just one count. The CDR3 protein is CASSQEISGPIDTQYF. CDR3 coding DNA: TGCGCCAGCAGCCAGGAGATTAGCGGACCCATAGATACGCAGTATTTT. The chain carries TRBV4-1 and TRBJ2-3; tentative D call: TRBD2 (6 bases). The CDR3 runs 16 residues. V was shortened by 3 bases and J by 5 bases, with 18 bases between the two germline ends. CDR1 MGHRA and CDR2 YSYEKL come from the germline V gene.

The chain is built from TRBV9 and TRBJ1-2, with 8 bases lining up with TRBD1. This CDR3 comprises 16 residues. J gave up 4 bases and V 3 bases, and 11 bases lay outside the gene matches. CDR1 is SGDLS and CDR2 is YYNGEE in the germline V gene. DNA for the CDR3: TGTGCCAGCAGCGCGACCGCGACAGGGGTCCTCTATGGCTACACCTTC. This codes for CASSATATGVLYGYTF.

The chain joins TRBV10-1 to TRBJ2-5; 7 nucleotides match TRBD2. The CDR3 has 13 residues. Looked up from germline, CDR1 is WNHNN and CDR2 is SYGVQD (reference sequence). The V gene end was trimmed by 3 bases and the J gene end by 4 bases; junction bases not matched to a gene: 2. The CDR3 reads CASSEAGRETQYF. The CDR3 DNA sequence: TGCGCCAGCAGTGAAGCGGGAAGAGAGACCCAGTACTTC.

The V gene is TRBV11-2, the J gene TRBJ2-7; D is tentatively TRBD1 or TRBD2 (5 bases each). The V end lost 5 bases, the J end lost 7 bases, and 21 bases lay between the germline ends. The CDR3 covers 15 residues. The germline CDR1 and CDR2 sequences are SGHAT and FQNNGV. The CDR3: CASSPRDQGHREQYF. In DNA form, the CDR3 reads TGTGCCAGCAGCCCCCGGGACCAGGGCCATCGGGAGCAGTACTTC.

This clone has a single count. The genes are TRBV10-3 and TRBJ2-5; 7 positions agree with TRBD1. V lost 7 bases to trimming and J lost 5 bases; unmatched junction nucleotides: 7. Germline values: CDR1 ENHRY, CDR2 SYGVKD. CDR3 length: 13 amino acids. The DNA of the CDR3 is TGTGCCATCAATCCGACAGGGAGCGAGACCCAGTACTTC. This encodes CAINPTGSETQYF.

CDR3 in amino acids: CASSPTSGTLTDTQYF. The CDR3 coding sequence is TGTGCCAGCAGTCCTACTAGCGGGACACTCACAGATACGCAGTATTTT. V usage is TRBV28 and J usage is TRBJ2-3; 10 bases are shared with TRBD2. V was clipped by 5 bases and J by 2 bases; unmatched bases: 7. This CDR3 spans 16 amino acids. The germline CDR1 and CDR2 sequences are MDHEN and SYDVKM.

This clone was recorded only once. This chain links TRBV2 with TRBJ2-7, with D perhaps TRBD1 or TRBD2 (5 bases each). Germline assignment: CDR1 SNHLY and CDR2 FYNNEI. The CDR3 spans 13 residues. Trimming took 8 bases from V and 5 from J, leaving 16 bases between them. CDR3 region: CASSGTEYNEQYF. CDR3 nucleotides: TGTGCCAGCTCCGGGACGGAGTACAACGAGCAGTACTTC.

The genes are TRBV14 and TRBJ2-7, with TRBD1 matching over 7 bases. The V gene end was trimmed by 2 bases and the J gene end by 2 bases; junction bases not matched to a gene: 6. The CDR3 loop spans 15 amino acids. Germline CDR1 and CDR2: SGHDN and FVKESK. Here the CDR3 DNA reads TGTGCCAGCAGCCAAAACGACAGGGAAGCCTACGAGCAGTACTTC. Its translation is CASSQNDREAYEQYF.

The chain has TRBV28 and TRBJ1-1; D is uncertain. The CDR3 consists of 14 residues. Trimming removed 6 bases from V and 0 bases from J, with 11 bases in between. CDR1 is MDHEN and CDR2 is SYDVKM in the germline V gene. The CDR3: CASSLWDLNTEAFF. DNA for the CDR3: TGTGCCAGCAGCCTCTGGGATTTGAACACTGAAGCTTTCTTT.

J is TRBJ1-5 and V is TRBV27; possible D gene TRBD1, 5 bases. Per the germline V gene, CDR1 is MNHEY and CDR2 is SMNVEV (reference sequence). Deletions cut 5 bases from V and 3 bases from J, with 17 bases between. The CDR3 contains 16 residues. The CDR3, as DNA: TGTGCCAGCAGTCCCAGCGGAGGGGAAGACAATCAGCCCCAGCATTTT. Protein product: CASSPSGGEDNQPQHF.

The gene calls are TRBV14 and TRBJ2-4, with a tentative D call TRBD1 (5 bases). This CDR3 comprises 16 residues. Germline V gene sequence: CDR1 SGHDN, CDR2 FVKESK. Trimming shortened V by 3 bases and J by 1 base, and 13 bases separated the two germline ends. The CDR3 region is CASSQGLVRAKNIQYF. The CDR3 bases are TGTGCCAGCAGCCAGGGGCTAGTTAGGGCCAAAAACATTCAGTACTTC.